This T cell receptor (beta chain) was sequenced for a study of blood T cell repertoires in COVID-19. Study information: Donors in the United States, Italy and Spain gave samples during acute or convalescent COVID-19. The analysed material was cDNA or gDNA that came from T cells, B-cell-depleted T cells, or PBMCs.

In the original processing: Reference gene primer amplification gave estimated nucleated cell counts. Libraries were prepared by immunoSEQ multiplex PCR; TCRdb keeps only in-frame clonotypes and omits some of them. V, J and clone size derive from that table, while D and trimming were established from the DNA sequence. The sample yields a few hundred thousand clones, around 83% seen once. The V end was cut by 6 bases, the J end by 6 bases, with 16 bases between. Germline loops: CDR1 MNHEY, CDR2 SVGAGI. CDR3 length: 14 residues. The sequencing sample was made of peripheral blood. The receptor was derived from a man aged 45-60 years with active or convalescent COVID-19. V is TRBV6-5 and J is TRBJ2-3; D gene ambiguous. CDR3 nucleotides: TGTGCCAGCAGCCAGACATCACAAAGCGATACGCAGTATTTT. This codes for CASSQTSQSDTQYF.